The rows below give T cell receptor beta chains drawn from one sample of a study of T-cell reconstitution after alpha-beta-depleted transplantation in children. TCRdb independently ran MiXCR on the PCR reads; one entry per CDR3 protein. The repertoire holds fewer than 250,000 distinct CDR3 sequences, with roughly 15% as singletons. Here the sequenced sample was PBMCs, mostly from graft donor cells, taken 360 days after TCRalphabeta/CD19-depleted stem cell transplant. The receptors were gathered from a male patient under 10 years old who had a stem cell transplant for acute lymphoblastic leukemia, so the T cells may come from the graft donor. Both conserved end residues are part of each CDR3. The order of the fields is J gene, V gene, clone size, CDR3 protein. Size values are once, few and many counts, or a class for expanded clones, and some rows have none.

TRBJ2-1	TRBV11-2	few	CASTSVGKQFF
TRBJ2-1	TRBV5-1	-	CASSLTQYNEQFF
TRBJ1-2	TRBV6-5	-	CASSYPNIGLNLYGYTF
TRBJ2-2	TRBV28	-	CASSLSVGSTGELFF
TRBJ2-3	TRBV5-5	-	CASSSWEGTDTQYF
TRBJ1-3	TRBV7-2	-	CASSLQATGNTIYF
TRBJ1-5	TRBV7-6	-	CASSVSGGTNQPQHF
TRBJ1-1	TRBV7-9	few	CASSSDGKAEAFF
TRBJ2-2	TRBV27	-	CASSPRGGPNTGELFF
TRBJ2-5	TRBV29-1	few	CSVGTGVGETQYF
TRBJ1-5	TRBV7-9	-	CASSLRGAPNQPQHF
TRBJ2-1	TRBV6-2/TRBV6-3	-	CASRSAGAGGKNEQFF
TRBJ2-7	TRBV12-3/TRBV12-4	-	CASTIAGALYEQYF
TRBJ2-3	TRBV18	-	CASSLSRAGFTDTQYF
TRBJ2-3	TRBV20-1	few	CSAPLNSDTQYF
TRBJ2-5	TRBV15	few	CATSRRQETQYF
TRBJ1-1	TRBV5-1	few	CASSRGWGAMRTEAFF
TRBJ2-4	TRBV4-3	few	CASSQDRVNIQYF
TRBJ2-1	TRBV29-1	-	CSVEGRVNYNEQFF
TRBJ1-1	TRBV6-2/TRBV6-3	-	CASSDPRGTEAFF
TRBJ2-7	TRBV7-2	few	CASSPQTGTNEQYF
TRBJ1-5	TRBV20-1	few	CSARTLVGEDQPQHF
TRBJ1-3	TRBV12-3/TRBV12-4	few	CASSYPAGNTIYF
TRBJ2-2	TRBV7-9	-	CASSLAGNGELFF
TRBJ1-1	TRBV29-1	-	CSVVSGTTEAFF
TRBJ1-4	TRBV5-8	-	CASSLRGPANEKLFF
TRBJ1-4	TRBV12-3/TRBV12-4	few	CASSFSRQGYEKLFF
TRBJ2-6	TRBV10-2	few	CASSDSVSGANVLTF
TRBJ1-1	TRBV29-1	many	CSVAPGIEAFF
TRBJ2-2	TRBV7-2	-	CASSLGHTGELFF
TRBJ2-7	TRBV7-2	-	CASSLAATGAEQYF
TRBJ2-5	TRBV9	few	CASSHGTSGDQETQYF